These 31 T cell receptor beta chains originate from one sample sequenced in a study of T cells in Graves' hyperthyroidism and ophthalmopathy. Amplification targeted TCR beta CDR3 regions from RNA transcripts. Researchers ran a first-round RT-PCR on the TCR CDR3 using the HTBI primer set. MiXCR, run by TCRdb on the multiplex PCR reads, gives a single entry per CDR3 protein. The sample lists nearly 600,000 distinct CDR3 sequences, approximately 13% occurring once. Sequencing was performed on blood. Receptors were obtained from a woman in her 30s with Graves' hyperthyroidism that later progressed to Graves' ophthalmopathy.

This clonotype was observed many times. This chain links TRBV6-1 with TRBJ1-5; no clear D gene. Looked up from germline, CDR1 is MNHNS and CDR2 is SASEGT. This CDR3 region has 13 residues. The V gene lost 5 bases and the J gene lost 3 bases, with 8 bases spanning the gap. CDR3: CASSPKVNQPQHF. The CDR3 coding sequence is TGTGCCAGCAGTCCGAAAGTCAATCAGCCCCAGCATTTT.

This clonotype was found many times. The chain has TRBV2 and TRBJ1-3; a possible D gene is TRBD1 (5 bases). Trimming took 11 bases from V and 1 from J, leaving 15 bases between them. Germline loops: CDR1 SNHLY, CDR2 FYNNEI. CDR3 length: 14 amino acids. The CDR3 DNA is TGTGCCCATTCTCGGGGGGAATCTGGAAACACCATATATTTT. It is translated as CAHSRGESGNTIYF.

This clonotype occurred many times. The CDR3 DNA reads as TGTGCCAGCAGTTCCACAGGGGGTCAGCAAGAGACCCAGTACTTC. Its protein product is CASSSTGGQQETQYF. V and J are TRBV12-3 or TRBV12-4 and TRBJ2-5, with TRBD1 matching over 8 bases. This CDR3 has 15 residues. The V gene end was trimmed by 4 bases and the J gene end by 2 bases; junction bases not matched to a gene: 6.

This clonotype was observed many times. The J gene is TRBJ2-7, the V gene TRBV24-1; D is undetermined. The germline V gene encodes CDR1 KGHDR and CDR2 SFDVKD. Trimming pared 6 bases from V and 2 bases from J, leaving 4 bases between. This CDR3 contains 11 residues. The CDR3 loop is CATSTAYEQYF. CDR3 coding DNA: TGTGCCACCAGTACAGCCTACGAGCAGTACTTC.

This clonotype appeared many times. V gene TRBV6-2 or TRBV6-3 combines with J gene TRBJ1-2; 7 bases are a match to TRBD1. With 6 bases clipped from V and 1 base from J, the junction kept 5 bases outside the gene matches. CDR1 is MNHEY and CDR2 is SVGEGT in the germline V gene. The CDR3 covers 14 residues. CDR3 DNA: TGTGCCAGCAGATCGACAGGGTTTAACTATGGCTACACCTTC. Protein sequence: CASRSTGFNYGYTF.

The chain employs TRBV7-2 and TRBJ2-5; unclear D gene. V was trimmed by 0 bases and J by 2 bases, leaving 7 bases between them. There are 14 residues in the CDR3. Germline lookup yields CDR1 SGHTA and CDR2 FQGNSA. The CDR3 sequence is CASSLAAKQETQYF. The CDR3 DNA sequence: TGTGCCAGCAGCTTAGCTGCTAAACAAGAGACCCAGTACTTC.

This clonotype was counted many times. The chain links TRBV27 to TRBJ2-3; D perhaps matches TRBD2 (5 bases). Trimming left V 3 bases short and J 3 bases short, with 7 bases between. Germline values: CDR1 MNHEY, CDR2 SMNVEV (reference sequence). The CDR3 runs 13 residues. The CDR3 coding sequence is TGTGCCAGCAGTTTGATAGCGACAGATACGCAGTATTTT. It specifies CASSLIATDTQYF.

There are many counts of this clonotype. The chain employs TRBV5-4 and TRBJ2-3; a weak D match, TRBD2 (6 bases). The CDR3 runs to 13 residues. Germline values: CDR1 SGHNT, CDR2 YYREEE (reference sequence). V lost 5 bases to trimming and J lost 6 bases, with 13 bases between them. Written as DNA, the CDR3 is TGTGCCAGCAGGTCCCGGGAGTCGGATACGCAGTATTTT. As protein: CASRSRESDTQYF.

This sequence joins TRBV29-1 and TRBJ2-7; 8 nucleotides agree with TRBD2. The V and J ends lost 4 bases and 4 bases, in that order; junction bases with no gene match: 3. Germline values: CDR1 SQVTM, CDR2 ANQGSEA. The CDR3 runs 12 residues. CDR3 nucleotide sequence: TGCAGCGTTGTTAGCGGGAATTACGAGCAGTACTTC. This gives the protein CSVVSGNYEQYF.

The V and J genes are TRBV28 and TRBJ2-1; TRBD2 is a possible D gene (6 bases). Trimming shortened V by 5 bases and J by 6 bases, and 14 bases separated the two germline ends. The CDR3 consists of 14 residues. Germline V lookup: CDR1 MDHEN, CDR2 SYDVKM. The CDR3 coding sequence is TGTGCCAGCAGTGGACACGGGACTCTCAATGAGCAGTTCTTC. Translating gives CASSGHGTLNEQFF.

This clonotype was observed many times. The rearrangement links TRBV30 to TRBJ1-2, with D hard to call. The CDR3 contains 12 residues. V was trimmed by 3 bases and J by 2 bases, leaving 7 bases between them. Germline V lookup: CDR1 GTSNPN, CDR2 SVGIG (reference sequence). The CDR3 is CAWRRANYGYTF. The DNA for the CDR3 is TGTGCCTGGAGGAGGGCAAACTATGGCTACACCTTC.

In its sample, this clonotype was seen a few times. The V gene is TRBV4-1, the J gene TRBJ1-4; 9 nucleotides align to TRBD1. CDR1 and CDR2 from the germline V gene are MGHRA and YSYEKL. The CDR3 consists of 16 residues. The ends lost 2 bases at V and 10 bases at J; junction bases unmatched: 11. The CDR3 sequence: CASSQLLRDRARKLFF. In nucleotides, the CDR3 is TGCGCCAGCAGCCAACTACTCCGGGACAGGGCCCGAAAACTGTTTTTT.

There are many counts of this clonotype. The chain recombines TRBV28 with TRBJ2-7, with unresolved D. The CDR3 spans 17 residues. Germline loops: CDR1 MDHEN, CDR2 SYDVKM. Trimming left V 1 base short and J 4 bases short, with 20 bases between. DNA for the CDR3: TGTGCCAGCAGTTTATCTCCCGGGCAGTCCCCTGTTTACGAGCAGTACTTC. This codes for CASSLSPGQSPVYEQYF.

There are many counts of this clonotype. V is TRBV6-1 and J is TRBJ1-1, with D possibly matching TRBD1 (6 bases). This CDR3 is built from 15 residues. V gave up 6 bases and J gave up 2 bases, with 16 bases separating them. Germline CDR1 MNHNS, CDR2 SASEGT. CDR3 protein: CASRAGVPRNTEAFF. Written as DNA, the CDR3 is TGTGCCAGCAGGGCAGGGGTCCCGCGTAACACTGAAGCTTTCTTT.

The chain has TRBV20-1 and TRBJ2-1; a weak D match, TRBD2 (6 bases). This CDR3 comprises 16 residues. With 0 bases removed from V and 0 bases from J, the gap between germline ends came to 12 bases. Germline loops: CDR1 DFQATT, CDR2 SNEGSKA (reference sequence). CDR3 loop: CSARDRQRVSYNEQFF. The CDR3 region has the DNA TGCAGTGCTAGAGATCGCCAGCGGGTCTCCTACAATGAGCAGTTCTTC.

This clonotype was found a few times. This chain links TRBV7-3 with TRBJ2-3, with 11 bases that match TRBD2. The CDR3 is 16 residues long. V was clipped by 0 bases and J by 6 bases; unmatched bases: 5. Germline V gene data show CDR1 as SGHTA and CDR2 as FQGTGA. CDR3 sequence: CASSLTVAGGRDTQYF. DNA for the CDR3: TGTGCCAGCAGCTTAACGGTAGCGGGAGGGCGGGATACGCAGTATTTT. Variable domain in full (rest from reference TRBV7-3 and TRBJ2-3): GAGVSQTPSNKVTEKGKYVELRCDPISGHTALYWYRQSLGQGPEFLIYFQGTGAADDSGLPNDRFFAVRPEGSVSTLKIQRTERGDSAVYLCASSLTVAGGRDTQYFGPGTRLTVL.

This clonotype was observed many times. The CDR3 loop reads CASSGRGLGGLLAKNIQYF. DNA for the CDR3: TGTGCCAGCAGTGGCCGGGGGCTCGGGGGGCTTCTAGCCAAAAACATTCAGTACTTC. The J gene is TRBJ2-4, the V gene TRBV2, with a possible D match to TRBD2 (7 bases). The V and J ends lost 4 bases and 0 bases respectively, with 22 bases between them. Germline V CDR1 and CDR2: SNHLY, FYNNEI. CDR3 length: 19 amino acids.

This clonotype was observed many times. The chain carries TRBV12-3 or TRBV12-4 and TRBJ2-7, with 8 nucleotides matching TRBD1. The CDR3 is made up of 15 amino acids. V lost 6 bases and J lost 2; bases outside the gene matches: 9. The CDR3 sequence is CASRARGQGPYEQYF. CDR3 DNA: TGTGCCAGCAGGGCGCGAGGACAGGGACCCTACGAGCAGTACTTC.

This clonotype was recorded at least ten times. The V and J genes are TRBV5-4 and TRBJ2-5, with 8 bases identical to TRBD1. V shed 2 bases and J 4 bases; nucleotides not matched to a gene: 7. This CDR3 spans 15 amino acids. Germline assignment: CDR1 SGHNT and CDR2 YYREEE (reference sequence). CDR3 sequence (DNA): TGTGCCAGCAGCTTCCGGACAGGGAAGGGAGAGACCCAGTACTTC. Translated: CASSFRTGKGETQYF.

In the case of this clonotype: A much larger clone lies a single base off, so this may be a read error. V is TRBV14 and J is TRBJ2-1, with 7 positions matching TRBD1. The CDR3 length is 15 residues. CDR1 SGHDN and CDR2 FVKESK come from the germline V gene. This chain's CDR3 is CASSVTGVPYNGQFF. In DNA, the CDR3 is TGTGCCAGCAGTGTTACAGGGGTTCCCTACAATGGGCAGTTCTTC.

The chain joins TRBV15 to TRBJ2-7; TRBD2 aligns across 11 bases. Looked up from germline, CDR1 is LNHNV and CDR2 is YYDKDF (reference sequence). The CDR3 has 16 residues. V lost 5 bases, J lost 4 bases, and 10 bases stayed unmatched. The CDR3 region has the DNA TGTGCCACCAGCGGAGCAAGGACTAGCGGGTCTTACGAGCAGTACTTC. This gives the protein CATSGARTSGSYEQYF.

This clonotype was counted only a few times. The chain uses TRBV4-1 and TRBJ1-2; D unclear. V lost 0 bases and J 5 bases, leaving 13 bases between the germline ends. The germline V gene has CDR1 MGHRA and CDR2 YSYEKL. CDR3 size: 15 residues. Written as DNA, the CDR3 is TGCGCCAGCAGCCAAGATCTCGCCCCCAGTTATGGCTACACCTTC. Its protein is CASSQDLAPSYGYTF.

Ten or more counts support this clonotype. This chain joins TRBV30 and TRBJ2-7, with D uncertain. This CDR3 is 17 amino acids long. Germline V gene sequence: CDR1 GTSNPN, CDR2 SVGIG (reference sequence). Trimming pared 3 bases from V and 3 bases from J, leaving 24 bases between. The CDR3 loop reads CAWSKQVLTLHVYEQYF. The CDR3 DNA follows: TGTGCCTGGAGCAAGCAGGTTTTGACGCTGCATGTCTACGAGCAGTACTTC.

This clonotype appeared many times. The rearrangement links TRBV7-8 to TRBJ1-1, with D possibly TRBD1 on 5 matching bases. Trimming shortened V by 1 base and J by 5 bases, and 11 bases separated the two germline ends. The CDR3 consists of 14 residues. Germline loops: CDR1 SGHVS, CDR2 FQNEAQ. This chain's CDR3 is CASSLGGAKTEAFF. In nucleotides, the CDR3 is TGTGCCAGCAGCTTAGGTGGGGCGAAGACTGAAGCTTTCTTT.

This clonotype has a count of ten or more. The chain links TRBV4-1 to TRBJ2-7, with TRBD1 matching 9 bases. This CDR3 has 14 residues. Germline loops: CDR1 MGHRA, CDR2 YSYEKL. The V segment lost 8 bases and the J segment 5 bases; nucleotides outside the gene matches: 10. CDR3 nucleotide sequence: TGCGCCAGCCAAACCCGACAGGGGGTGAACGAGCAGTACTTC. Residues: CASQTRQGVNEQYF.

The chain uses TRBV5-5 and TRBJ2-1; TRBD1 agrees at 7 bases. This CDR3 region has 15 residues. Trimming removed 6 bases from V and 3 bases from J; junction bases left unmatched: 9. The germline V gene has CDR1 SGHKS and CDR2 YYEKEE (reference sequence). The CDR3 loop reads CASTIARDSYNEQFF. DNA for the CDR3: TGTGCCAGCACCATTGCACGGGACAGCTACAATGAGCAGTTCTTC. The full variable domain, in which reference TRBV5-5 and TRBJ2-1 provide the parts outside the CDR3, is DAGVTQSPTHLIKTRGQQVTLRCSPISGHKSVSWYQQVLGQGPQFIFQYYEKEERGRGNFPDRFSARQFPNYSSELNVNALLLGDSALYLCASTIARDSYNEQFFGPGTRLTVL.

The gene calls are TRBV19 and TRBJ2-1; 10 nucleotides agree with TRBD2. The germline gives CDR1 LNHDA, CDR2 SQIVND (reference sequence). The V segment lost 5 bases and the J segment 9 bases; nucleotides outside the gene matches: 10. This CDR3 has 15 residues. CDR3: CASSDSPGLAAEQFF. The CDR3 DNA reads TGTGCCAGTAGTGATTCCCCTGGACTAGCGGCTGAGCAGTTCTTC.

The table lists this clonotype with many counts. The genes are TRBV3-1 and TRBJ2-7; the D gene is possibly TRBD1 (6 bases). CDR3 length equals 15 residues. Germline assignment: CDR1 LGHDT and CDR2 YNNKEL (reference sequence). The V gene lost 0 bases and the J gene lost 3 bases, with 12 bases spanning the gap. In DNA form, the CDR3 reads TGTGCCAGCAGCCAAGATTCCGCGACAGGCTACGAGCAGTACTTC. The encoded protein is CASSQDSATGYEQYF.

On this clonotype itself: One base away lies a much larger clone, so this may be a sequencing read error. This chain uses TRBV18 with TRBJ1-2; D is perhaps TRBD1 (5 bases). The CDR3 has 13 residues. The V gene's germline CDR1 is KGHSH and CDR2 LQKENI. CDR3 nucleotides: TGTGACAGCTCAGAGGACACCTACTATGGCTACACCTTC. Its translation is CDSSEDTYYGYTF.

This chain links TRBV25-1 with TRBJ2-5, with TRBD1 matching over 7 bases. Trimming cost V 5 bases and J 4 bases; bases outside gene matches: 10. CDR3 length: 15 residues. Germline V gene lookup returns CDR1 MGHDK and CDR2 SYGVNS. The CDR3 protein is CASSTGQRVVETQYF. The CDR3 DNA reads TGTGCCAGCAGTACGGGACAGAGGGTTGTAGAGACCCAGTACTTC.

Many counts were recorded for this clonotype. The rearrangement uses TRBV7-2 and TRBJ2-7; D uncertain. The V gene lost 5 bases and the J gene lost 0 bases, with 8 bases spanning the gap. The V gene's germline CDR1 is SGHTA and CDR2 FQGNSA. The CDR3 consists of 13 residues. The CDR3 nucleotides read TGTGCCAGCAGCCACACCATCTCCTACGAGCAGTACTTC. This gives the protein CASSHTISYEQYF.